The entry below describes one T cell receptor (beta chain). This record comes from a study of blood T cell repertoires in COVID-19. Study-wide context: COVID-19 samples, acute and convalescent, were from the United States, Italy and Spain. Sample material is recorded as cDNA or gDNA derived from T cells, B-cell-depleted T cells, or PBMCs.

The CDR3 totals 15 residues. V shed 7 bases and J 6 bases; nucleotides not matched to a gene: 9. Germline assignment: CDR1 MNHEY and CDR2 SMNVEV (reference sequence). In the original analysis: The assay estimated nucleated cells by amplifying reference gene primers. This table comes from immunoSEQ multiplex PCR, and its TCRdb copy is limited to in-frame clones, with some not included. From that table come the V and J calls and clone size; the DNA was used to work out D and trimming. The sample gives just under 90,000 clones, 85% to 95% of which show up once; approximately 1.7% is in the top ten. The sequence derives from a man in his sixties with acute or convalescent COVID-19. The sample consisted of peripheral blood. V usage is TRBV27 and J usage is TRBJ1-6; 7 bases align to TRBD1. CDR3 in amino acids: CASTLIGTVNSPLHF. CDR3 sequence (DNA): TGTGCCAGCACCCTGATCGGGACAGTTAATTCACCCCTCCACTTT.